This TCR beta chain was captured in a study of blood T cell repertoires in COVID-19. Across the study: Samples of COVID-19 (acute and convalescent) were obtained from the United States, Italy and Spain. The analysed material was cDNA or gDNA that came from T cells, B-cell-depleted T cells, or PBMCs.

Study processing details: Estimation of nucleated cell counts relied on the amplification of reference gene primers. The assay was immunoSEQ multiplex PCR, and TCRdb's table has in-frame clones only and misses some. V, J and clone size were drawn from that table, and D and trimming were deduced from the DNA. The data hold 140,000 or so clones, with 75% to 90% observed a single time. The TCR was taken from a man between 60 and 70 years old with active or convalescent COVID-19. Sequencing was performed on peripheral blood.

In DNA, the CDR3 is TGTGCCATCAGTGACCTGGACAGTCAGCCCCAGCATTTT. Its protein is CAISDLDSQPQHF. The chain links TRBV10-3 to TRBJ1-5; TRBD1 is a possible D gene (6 bases). Germline V gene sequence: CDR1 ENHRY, CDR2 SYGVKD. The V and J ends lost 3 bases and 6 bases respectively, with 9 bases between them. This CDR3 has 13 amino acids.